This T cell receptor beta chain originates from a study of blood T cells in healthy people across ages. CDR1 is SQVTM and CDR2 is ANQGSEA in the germline V gene. There are 12 residues in the CDR3. Trimming pared 2 bases from V and 7 bases from J, leaving 12 bases between. Using a J-beta primer mix together with a sample-barcoded 5' primer, a second PCR was run for about 6 to 11 cycles. Each cDNA molecule carried a tag from a template-switch adaptor that contained 12 random nucleotides. Every sample returned 2.5 million or more CDR3-containing paired-end reads. TCRdb redid the calling of the 5' RACE reads with MiXCR, one entry per CDR3 protein. The table includes about 1.8 million distinct CDR3 sequences, roughly 49% detected once.

The sequence was collected from a woman between 35 and 50 years old in good health. The rearrangement links TRBV29-1 to TRBJ2-7; D might be TRBD1 (5 bases). Sequencing was carried out using blood. CDR3 in DNA: TGCAGCGTTGAATTCAGGCAGGGTGAGCAGTACTTC. Amino acids: CSVEFRQGEQYF.